The entry below describes one TCR beta chain. Its antigen is unknown. TCRdb's table, derived via immunoSEQ multiplex PCR, lists solely in-frame clones and lacks some. This sample has about 93,000 clones; 90% to 95% occur once, and the top ten carry less than 0.5%. Per germline, CDR1 SNHLY and CDR2 FYNNEI. V trimming: 8 bases; J trimming: 3 bases; junction bases outside the gene matches: 13. There are 15 residues in the CDR3. The sample belongs to a study of graft-versus-host responses after intestinal transplantation. Study in general: Transplantation in recipients was multivisceral, liver-intestinal, or isolated intestinal. Recipients across the board were started on anti-thymocyte globulin induction, then kept on tacrolimus and steroids for about 3 years.

Study results and limitations: Elevated graft-versus-host to host-versus-graft clonal ratios in allografts were recorded for patients with graft-donor T cell macrochimerism.

This specimen was unstimulated CD8+ T cells sorted from spleen or lymph node cells, taken before intestinal transplant. The clonotype originates from a human donor who received an intestinal transplant. The chain joins TRBV2 to TRBJ2-7; TRBD1 matches 7 bases. Here the CDR3 reads CASLPDRVGDYEQYF. Here the CDR3 DNA reads TGTGCCAGCCTCCCCGACAGGGTTGGGGACTACGAGCAGTACTTC.